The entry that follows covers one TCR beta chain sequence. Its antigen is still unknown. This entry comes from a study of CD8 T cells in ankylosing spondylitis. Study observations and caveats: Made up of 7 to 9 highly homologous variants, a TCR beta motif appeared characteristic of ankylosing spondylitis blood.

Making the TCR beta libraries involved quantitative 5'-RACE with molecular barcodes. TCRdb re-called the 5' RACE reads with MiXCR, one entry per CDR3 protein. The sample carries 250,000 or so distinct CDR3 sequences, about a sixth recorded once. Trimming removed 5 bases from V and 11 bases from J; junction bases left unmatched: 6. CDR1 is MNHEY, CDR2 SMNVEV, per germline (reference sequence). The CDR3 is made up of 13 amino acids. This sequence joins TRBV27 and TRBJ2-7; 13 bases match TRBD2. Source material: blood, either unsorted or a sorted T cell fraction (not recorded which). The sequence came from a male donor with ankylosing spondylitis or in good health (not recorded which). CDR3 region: CASSPPGLAGKYF. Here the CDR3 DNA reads TGTGCCAGCAGTCCGCCGGGACTAGCGGGGAAGTACTTC.